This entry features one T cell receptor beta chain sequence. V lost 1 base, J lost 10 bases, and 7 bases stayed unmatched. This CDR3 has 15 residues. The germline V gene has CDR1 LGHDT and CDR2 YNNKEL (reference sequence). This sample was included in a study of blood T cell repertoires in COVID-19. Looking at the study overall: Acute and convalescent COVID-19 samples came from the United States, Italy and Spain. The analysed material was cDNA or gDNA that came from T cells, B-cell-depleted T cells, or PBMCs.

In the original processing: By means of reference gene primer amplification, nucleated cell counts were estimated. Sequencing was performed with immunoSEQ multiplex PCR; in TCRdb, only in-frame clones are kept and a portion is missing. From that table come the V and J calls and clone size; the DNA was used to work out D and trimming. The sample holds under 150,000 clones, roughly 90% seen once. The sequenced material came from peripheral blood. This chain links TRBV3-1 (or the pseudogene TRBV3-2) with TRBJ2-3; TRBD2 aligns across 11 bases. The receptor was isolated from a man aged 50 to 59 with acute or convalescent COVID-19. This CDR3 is CASSQVKLAGEAQYF. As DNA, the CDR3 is TGTGCCAGCAGCCAAGTAAAACTAGCGGGAGAGGCGCAGTATTTT.